What follows are 2 T cell receptor beta chains derived from one specimen sequenced in a study of CD8 T cells in ankylosing spondylitis. A single record per CDR3 protein comes from TCRdb applying MiXCR to the 5' RACE reads. The data contain around 890,000 distinct CDR3 sequences, approximately 12% of them singletons. Findings and limits, study-wide: A motif in TCR beta, a set of under 10 highly homologous variants, appeared characteristic of ankylosing spondylitis blood.

Their antigens are not known. The specimen was blood, either unsorted or a sorted T cell fraction (not recorded which). These receptors were obtained from a male donor with ankylosing spondylitis.

This clonotype appeared many times. This chain uses TRBV5-1 with TRBJ1-6; 8 bases are a match to TRBD1. This CDR3 contains 16 residues. Germline CDR1 and CDR2: SGHRS and YFSETQ. The ends lost 4 bases at V and 7 bases at J; junction bases unmatched: 10. CDR3 protein: CASSAGPGTGNSPLHF. CDR3 sequence (DNA): TGCGCCAGCAGCGCGGGACCCGGGACAGGCAATTCACCCCTCCACTTT.

This chain uses TRBV20-1 with TRBJ2-3, with 7 bases fitting TRBD2. V lost 3 bases, J lost 6 bases, and 9 bases stayed unmatched. The CDR3 loop spans 14 amino acids. Germline CDR1 reads DFQATT; CDR2 reads SNEGSKA (reference sequence). The DNA for the CDR3 is TGCAGTGCTAGCCCGGGACGGGGAGGGGATACGCAGTATTTT. As protein: CSASPGRGGDTQYF.